One and the same sample provided the 22 T cell receptor beta chains below, sequenced in a study of blood T cells in healthy people across ages. A second PCR of roughly 7 to 11 cycles used a sample-barcoded 5' primer and a J-beta primer mix. TCRdb ran MiXCR on the 5' RACE reads and lists one entry per CDR3 protein. The profile shows over a million distinct CDR3 sequences, 45% of them singletons. Sequencing was done on a sample of blood. The receptors come from a woman aged 55-70 years in good health.

This clonotype was seen only a few times. V gene TRBV9 combines with J gene TRBJ2-1; 11 bases are a match to TRBD2. The CDR3 runs 17 residues. V lost 3 bases, J lost 5 bases, and 10 bases stayed unmatched. The germline CDR1 and CDR2 sequences are SGDLS and YYNGEE. The CDR3 is CASSARAGTSGNNEQFF. The CDR3 nucleotides are TGTGCCAGCAGCGCTAGAGCCGGGACTAGCGGAAACAATGAGCAGTTCTTC.

In its sample, this clonotype was seen a few times. The chain employs TRBV28 and TRBJ2-7, with TRBD1 matching 7 bases. Per the germline V gene, CDR1 is MDHEN and CDR2 is SYDVKM. The CDR3 sequence is 15 residues long. J gave up 2 bases and V 3 bases, and 7 bases lay outside the gene matches. CDR3 sequence reads: CASSFSRTGAYEQYF. The CDR3, as DNA: TGTGCCAGCAGTTTTTCCAGGACAGGTGCCTACGAGCAGTACTTC.

The chain combines TRBV18 with TRBJ1-5; the D is unclear. The CDR3 contains 15 residues. Germline assignment: CDR1 KGHSH and CDR2 LQKENI. V was clipped by 3 bases and J by 10 bases, with 19 bases between them. The CDR3, as DNA: TGTGCCAGCTCACCCTCGGCGGTGCCCCTAGGCCCCCAGCATTTT. Translated, it gives CASSPSAVPLGPQHF.

The chain carries TRBV7-6 and TRBJ2-5, with D uncertain. Trimming removed 4 bases from V and 11 bases from J, with 23 bases in between. The CDR3 sequence is 15 residues long. Germline lookup yields CDR1 SGHVS and CDR2 FNYEAQ. In DNA, the CDR3 is TGTGCCAGCAGCTCGTCGGAGCCGCCTAACAATGAGCAGTACTTC. Encoded protein: CASSSSEPPNNEQYF.

The gene calls are TRBV5-8 and TRBJ2-7, with D possibly matching TRBD1 (5 bases). Trimming removed 4 bases at V and 7 bases at J, with 15 bases between. The CDR3 has 13 residues. CDR1 is SGHTS, CDR2 YDEGEE, per germline. The CDR3 bases are TGTGCCAGCAGCCGCGCACAGGTCGGGGAGCAGTACTTC. Its protein is CASSRAQVGEQYF.

The chain is built from TRBV5-1 and TRBJ2-7, with TRBD2 matching over 10 bases. Germline V gene lookup returns CDR1 SGHRS and CDR2 YFSETQ. The V gene end was trimmed by 5 bases and the J gene end by 7 bases; junction bases not matched to a gene: 15. The CDR3 has 16 amino acids. CDR3 nucleotide sequence: TGCGCCAGCAGTCCTTTCTCCAGCGGGAGGGCCGGGGAGCAGTACTTC. Its protein is CASSPFSSGRAGEQYF. The variable domain in full, with the rest retrieved from reference TRBV5-1 and TRBJ2-7, is KAGVTQTPRYLIKTRGQQVTLSCSPISGHRSVSWYQQTPGQGLQFLFEYFSETQRNKGNFPGRFSGRQFSNSRSEMNVSTLELGDSALYLCASSPFSSGRAGEQYFGPGTRLTVT.

This clonotype showed up just a few times. The rearrangement uses TRBV9 and TRBJ2-1, with a tentative D call TRBD1 (6 bases). The V end was cut by 4 bases, the J end by 0 bases, with 11 bases between. Per the germline V gene, CDR1 is SGDLS and CDR2 is YYNGEE. The CDR3 is made up of 15 amino acids. CDR3 amino acids: CASSPTGRSYNEQFF. CDR3 DNA sequence: TGTGCCAGCAGCCCAACAGGGCGCTCCTACAATGAGCAGTTCTTC.

This clonotype was counted only a few times. This chain uses TRBV5-5 with TRBJ2-1, with 7 positions matching TRBD2. The junction had 5 bases not matched to a gene; V was cut back by 1 base and J by 7 bases. This CDR3 is built from 14 residues. CDR1 SGHKS and CDR2 YYEKEE come from the germline V gene (reference sequence). The CDR3 DNA sequence: TGTGCCAGCAGCTTGTGGCGGGAGTTAAATGAGCAGTTCTTC. Translated: CASSLWRELNEQFF.

The CDR3, as DNA: TGCGCCAGCGGGAGTCAACGGGAGACCCAGTACTTC. Translation gives CASGSQRETQYF. The chain links TRBV5-1 to TRBJ2-5; D may be TRBD2 (5 bases). The length of the CDR3 is 12 residues. Trimming took 7 bases from V and 5 from J, leaving 12 bases between them. CDR1 and CDR2 (germline): SGHRS, YFSETQ.

The V and J genes are TRBV11-2 and TRBJ2-1; D perhaps matches TRBD2 (6 bases). Looked up from germline, CDR1 is SGHAT and CDR2 is FQNNGV. The CDR3 covers 21 residues. The V and J ends lost 5 bases and 3 bases respectively, with 32 bases between them. Here the CDR3 DNA reads TGTGCCAGCAGCGTCTTTACGGCGCCCGTTGACTTGTCGGGGGTCTACAATGAGCAGTTCTTC. This encodes CASSVFTAPVDLSGVYNEQFF.

This rearrangement joins TRBV20-1 to TRBJ1-5; 7 bases align to TRBD1. The germline CDR1 and CDR2 sequences are DFQATT and SNEGSKA (reference sequence). The CDR3 spans 13 residues. J was trimmed by 3 bases and V by 4 bases; bases with no gene match: 3. DNA for the CDR3: TGCAGTGCTAAAGACAGGGACAATCAGCCCCAGCATTTT. Translating gives CSAKDRDNQPQHF.

The J gene is TRBJ2-1, the V gene TRBV15; 7 bases align to TRBD2. V shed 5 bases and J 2 bases; nucleotides not matched to a gene: 9. Germline V lookup: CDR1 LNHNV, CDR2 YYDKDF (reference sequence). This CDR3 is built from 16 residues. This CDR3 reads CATSGMGGSTYNEQFF. CDR3 DNA: TGTGCCACCAGCGGAATGGGGGGGAGCACCTACAATGAGCAGTTCTTC.

The chain uses TRBV9 and TRBJ2-3; perhaps TRBD2 as D (6 bases). Trimming took off 3 bases at V and 0 bases at J, with 11 bases between the two ends. There are 15 residues in the CDR3. Per the germline V gene, CDR1 is SGDLS and CDR2 is YYNGEE. CDR3: CASSGRGSSTDTQYF. In DNA form, the CDR3 reads TGTGCCAGCAGCGGGCGGGGCTCTAGCACAGATACGCAGTATTTT.

The chain couples TRBV5-4 to TRBJ1-1; 9 bases are shared with TRBD1. The germline V gene encodes CDR1 SGHNT and CDR2 YYREEE (reference sequence). Unmatched junction bases numbered 11, after V lost 4 bases and J lost 10 bases. CDR3 size: 14 residues. The CDR3 is CASSLSTGGAGAFF. CDR3 DNA: TGTGCCAGCAGCCTGAGCACAGGGGGCGCGGGAGCTTTCTTT.

This clonotype turned up a few times. V usage is TRBV10-3 and J usage is TRBJ2-2; D possibly corresponds to TRBD2 (6 bases). CDR1 and CDR2 from the germline V gene are ENHRY and SYGVKD. The CDR3 has 14 residues. Trimming left V 8 bases short and J 1 base short, with 11 bases between. The CDR3 bases are TGTGCCATCGGGGGGAGCCGGAACACCGGGGAGCTGTTTTTT. As protein: CAIGGSRNTGELFF.

There are a few counts of this clonotype. The chain recombines TRBV15 with TRBJ2-7; D is uncertain. CDR3 length: 13 amino acids. Trimming took off 5 bases at V and 4 bases at J, with 12 bases between the two ends. CDR1 and CDR2 from the germline V gene are LNHNV and YYDKDF (reference sequence). The CDR3 nucleotides read TGTGCCACCAGCCTGAACCCCTCGTACGAGCAGTACTTC. This encodes CATSLNPSYEQYF. Based on the CDR3 plus reference TRBV15 and TRBJ2-7, the full variable domain is DAMVIQNPRYQVTQFGKPVTLSCSQTLNHNVMYWYQQKSSQAPKLLFHYYDKDFNNEADTPDNFQSRRPNTSFCFLDIRSPGLGDTAMYLCATSLNPSYEQYFGPGTRLTVT.

The V gene is TRBV20-1, the J gene TRBJ2-1, with TRBD2 identical over 13 bases. Unmatched junction bases numbered 7, after V lost 4 bases and J lost 1 base. This CDR3 is 17 amino acids long. Germline lookup yields CDR1 DFQATT and CDR2 SNEGSKA (reference sequence). The DNA for the CDR3 is TGCAGTGCTACGGGACTAGCGGGAAGTTCGTCCTACAATGAGCAGTTCTTC. Translation: CSATGLAGSSSYNEQFF.

The chain joins TRBV27 to TRBJ1-2; weak D call: TRBD1 (5 bases). Germline CDR1 reads MNHEY; CDR2 reads SMNVEV (reference sequence). CDR3 size: 15 residues. V dropped 2 bases and J dropped 3 bases, with 13 bases sitting between them. The CDR3 DNA follows: TGTGCCAGCAGTTTACGGCAGGGATTTTACTATGGCTACACCTTC. It is translated as CASSLRQGFYYGYTF.

Turning to this clonotype: The germline gene is not matched at one end of the junction; a read error may be the cause. The V and J genes are TRBV6-2 or TRBV6-3 and TRBJ2-1; 9 nucleotides line up with TRBD2. CDR1 and CDR2 (germline): MNHEY, SVGEGT. CDR3 length: 14 residues. The CDR3, as DNA: TGTGCCAGCAGTCCTAGCGGGGCGTACAATGGGCAGTTCTTC. This gives the protein CASSPSGAYNGQFF.

This clonotype has more than one count but fewer than ten. The chain has TRBV4-1 and TRBJ2-1, with 14 positions matching TRBD2. V shed 1 base, J shed 8 bases, and the junction held 4 bases outside the gene matches. The CDR3 is made up of 16 amino acids. Germline V gene lookup returns CDR1 MGHRA and CDR2 YSYEKL. Written as DNA, the CDR3 is TGCGCCAGCAGCCAAGGACTAGCGGGAGGGTGGTATGAGCAGTTCTTC. Protein sequence: CASSQGLAGGWYEQFF.

This clonotype was counted a few times. The DNA of the CDR3 is TGCAGCGTTAACAGGGGGCGATATGAGACCCAGTACTTC. Translation: CSVNRGRYETQYF. The rearrangement uses TRBV29-1 and TRBJ2-5; 9 nucleotides align to TRBD1. This CDR3 has 13 residues. V shed 5 bases, J shed 5 bases, and the junction held 6 bases outside the gene matches. CDR1 is SQVTM, CDR2 ANQGSEA, per germline.

This clonotype was counted a few times. This chain uses TRBV15 with TRBJ2-5, with 8 bases that match TRBD1. This CDR3 is built from 14 residues. In germline, CDR1 is LNHNV, CDR2 YYDKDF (reference sequence). V lost 5 bases and J lost 11; bases outside the gene matches: 13. This CDR3 reads CATSYDRGEYEQYF. CDR3 sequence (DNA): TGTGCCACCAGCTACGACAGGGGTGAATATGAGCAGTACTTC.